This passage covers 13 T cell receptor beta chains from one sample sequenced in a study of OX40 agonist ivuxolimab in advanced cancers. Clones were sequenced by immunoSEQ multiplex PCR, and TCRdb holds only the in-frame ones, with some missing. The sample has 80,000 to 130,000 clones, less than 95% seen once; the top ten hold around 0.31%. Sequences were derived from CD4+ or CD8+ T cells sorted from blood, sampled in a trial of the OX40 agonist ivuxolimab. The receptors stem from an adult with an advanced solid tumor such as melanoma, head and neck, liver or kidney cancer.

The DNA of the CDR3 is TGTGCCAGCTCACCACCGGCCACTCGCGGGGCCAACGTCCTGACTTTC. Translated, it gives CASSPPATRGANVLTF. The V gene is TRBV18, the J gene TRBJ2-6; D gene uncertain. Germline lookup yields CDR1 KGHSH and CDR2 LQKENI. The CDR3 is 16 amino acids. Trimming removed 0 bases at V and 4 bases at J, with 10 bases between.

The chain is built from TRBV19 and TRBJ2-7; D gene uncertain. CDR1 and CDR2 (germline): LNHDA, SQIVND (reference sequence). V was shortened by 5 bases and J by 1 base, with 9 bases between the two germline ends. The CDR3 length is 13 residues. The CDR3 region has the DNA TGTGCCAGTAGTTTAACCTCTTCCTACGAGCAGTACTTC. This sequence encodes CASSLTSSYEQYF.

The rearrangement links TRBV5-6 to TRBJ1-4; no reliable D call. This CDR3 contains 14 residues. The V end lost 0 bases, the J end lost 7 bases, and 10 bases lay between the germline ends. The germline V gene encodes CDR1 SGHDT and CDR2 YYEEEE. CDR3 in DNA: TGTGCCAGCAGCTTGGGGTCTCCAGGTGAAAAACTGTTTTTT. This translates into CASSLGSPGEKLFF.

The J gene is TRBJ2-5, the V gene TRBV6-5, with no clear D. Germline lookup yields CDR1 MNHEY and CDR2 SVGAGI. CDR3 length equals 12 residues. V lost 8 bases and J 0 bases, leaving 7 bases between the germline ends. The DNA for the CDR3 is TGTGCCAGCTCAAGGTACCAAGAGACCCAGTACTTC. Residues: CASSRYQETQYF.

The chain carries TRBV28 and TRBJ2-7, with TRBD1 identical over 8 bases. The CDR3 contains 12 residues. With V trimmed by 6 bases and J by 8 bases, 6 bases remained unmatched. From germline, CDR1 is MDHEN and CDR2 SYDVKM. The CDR3 region has the DNA TGTGCCAGCAGCTACGGACAGGGCAAGCAGTACTTC. It specifies CASSYGQGKQYF.

The chain uses TRBV27 and TRBJ2-7; D is tentatively TRBD1 or TRBD2 (6 bases each). Trimming left V 3 bases short and J 5 bases short, with 29 bases between. The CDR3 loop spans 19 amino acids. Germline CDR1 MNHEY, CDR2 SMNVEV (reference sequence). The DNA of the CDR3 is TGTGCCAGCAGTTTCAGAGGCCAGGGTGGCGGGCCCCGGGGGCACGAGCAGTACTTC. Translated: CASSFRGQGGGPRGHEQYF.

This clone was recorded once. The DNA for the CDR3 is TGTGCCAGCAGTCAATCACAGGGGATCGGCTCAGTATATGATCAGCCCCAGCATTTT. Translating gives CASSQSQGIGSVYDQPQHF. The chain links TRBV28 to TRBJ1-5, with 7 bases matching TRBD1. The CDR3 is 19 amino acids. Germline CDR1 reads MDHEN; CDR2 reads SYDVKM. The junction had 21 bases not matched to a gene; V was cut back by 5 bases and J by 5 bases. Full variable domain (remainder filled in from reference TRBV28 and TRBJ1-5): DVKVTQSSRYLVKRTGEKVFLECVQDMDHENMFWYRQDPGLGLRLIYFSYDVKMKEKGDIPEGYSVSREKKERFSLILESASTNQTSMYLCASSQSQGIGSVYDQPQHFGDGTRLSIL.

J is TRBJ1-1 and V is TRBV6-1; D is possibly TRBD1 (6 bases). CDR1 and CDR2 (germline): MNHNS, SASEGT. This CDR3 has 15 amino acids. V shed 6 bases and J shed 7 bases, with 21 bases lying between them. This CDR3 is CASRGYLGGAFEAFF. DNA for the CDR3: TGTGCCAGCAGAGGGTATTTGGGGGGGGCCTTTGAAGCTTTCTTT.

The rearrangement links TRBV25-1 to TRBJ2-1, with TRBD1 identical over 8 bases. CDR3 length: 15 residues. With V trimmed by 2 bases and J by 6 bases, 6 bases remained unmatched. Germline V gives CDR1 MGHDK, CDR2 SYGVNS. CDR3 residues: CASSERAGGRNEQFF. CDR3 coding DNA: TGTGCCAGCAGTGAACGGGCAGGGGGCCGCAATGAGCAGTTCTTC.

V usage is TRBV27 and J usage is TRBJ2-2; 10 nucleotides agree with TRBD2. After removal of 6 bases from V and 7 bases from J, the junction contained 11 bases not matched to a gene. The CDR3 has 16 residues. Germline V gene data show CDR1 as MNHEY and CDR2 as SMNVEV (reference sequence). This CDR3 is CASRIRAGGPVGELFF. In nucleotides, the CDR3 is TGTGCCAGCAGGATCCGAGCGGGAGGGCCGGTCGGGGAGCTGTTTTTT.

The chain recombines TRBV27 with TRBJ2-7; 9 bases line up with TRBD1. The ends lost 2 bases at V and 5 bases at J; junction bases unmatched: 4. Germline loops: CDR1 MNHEY, CDR2 SMNVEV (reference sequence). The CDR3 loop spans 14 amino acids. The CDR3 reads CASSLLGTGNEQYF. The DNA for the CDR3 is TGTGCCAGCAGTTTACTTGGGACAGGGAACGAGCAGTACTTC.

The rearrangement links TRBV5-6 to TRBJ2-2; D is unresolved. Deletions cut 4 bases from V and 7 bases from J, with 14 bases between. Germline assignment: CDR1 SGHDT and CDR2 YYEEEE. The CDR3 is 14 amino acids. In DNA form, the CDR3 reads TGTGCCAGCAGCGCGGTGGTTGGTGGCGGGGAGCTGTTTTTT. It translates to CASSAVVGGGELFF.

This clone occurred a few times. The chain joins TRBV11-1 to TRBJ1-1; TRBD1 is a possible D gene (5 bases). Germline assignment: CDR1 SGHAT and CDR2 FQDESV (reference sequence). The V end lost 7 bases, the J end lost 1 base, and 10 bases lay between the germline ends. The CDR3 consists of 13 residues. CDR3 DNA: TGTGCCAGCAAGGGGATTACGAACACTGAAGCTTTCTTT. It is translated as CASKGITNTEAFF.